The TCR beta chain described here comes from a study of cytomegalovirus exposure and HLA in healthy donors. A roughly 120-subject validation cohort, separate from the approximately 720-subject first cohort, supplied the donors. Regarding this clone: The antigen is unknown.

Using immunoSEQ multiplex PCR, the repertoire was profiled, and TCRdb retains in-frame clones only, with some absent. The table shows about 140,000 clones, with around 90% occurring only once. Findings and limits, study-wide: In vitro testing confirmed three CMV-associated chains as specific for CMV antigens. Accounts indicate the classifier identified cytomegalovirus status with strong specificity and sensitivity.

The CDR3 runs to 15 residues. Germline V lookup: CDR1 LNHDA, CDR2 SQIVND (reference sequence). V was trimmed by 4 bases and J by 5 bases, leaving 17 bases between them. The specimen was PBMCs. The source of this sequence is a man aged 18 to 29 in good health and CMV-seropositive. The chain combines TRBV19 with TRBJ1-2, with D uncertain. CDR3 region: CASSTGASDYYGYTF. CDR3 coding DNA: TGTGCCAGTAGTACCGGAGCTTCCGATTATTATGGCTACACCTTC.